This entry lists 24 T cell receptor beta chains sequenced from one sample in a study of technical replicates of blood from several donors. The repertoire was sequenced with immunoSEQ multiplex PCR; TCRdb's copy has only in-frame clones and lacks some. The sample shows about 88,000 clones, approximately 90% of them seen only once. Sequenced material: T cells isolated from PBMCs. The receptors here all came from a human donor in good health.

The genes are TRBV5-1 and TRBJ1-5; the match to TRBD1 covers 10 bases. Losses at the gene ends were 0 bases for V and 5 bases for J; bases not matched to a gene: 8. The CDR3 has 17 amino acids. Germline values: CDR1 SGHRS, CDR2 YFSETQ. In nucleotides, the CDR3 is TGCGCCAGCAGCTTGGACCGACAGGGGGCAAAACATCAGCCCCAGCATTTT. It is translated as CASSLDRQGAKHQPQHF.

The chain carries TRBV9 and TRBJ2-1; D ambiguous. Looked up from germline, CDR1 is SGDLS and CDR2 is YYNGEE. V was clipped by 0 bases and J by 3 bases, with 7 bases between them. This CDR3 contains 14 residues. The CDR3 region is CASSVVASYNEQFF. The CDR3 DNA sequence: TGTGCCAGCAGCGTAGTAGCCAGCTACAATGAGCAGTTCTTC.

The chain employs TRBV2 and TRBJ2-1; the D gene is possibly TRBD2 (6 bases). This CDR3 spans 15 amino acids. The V gene lost 6 bases and the J gene lost 4 bases, with 16 bases spanning the gap. The germline CDR1 and CDR2 sequences are SNHLY and FYNNEI. CDR3 sequence: CASRWGVGGYNEQFF. In DNA, the CDR3 is TGTGCCAGCAGGTGGGGGGTTGGGGGTTACAATGAGCAGTTCTTC.

The gene calls are TRBV4-1 and TRBJ2-2; 8 nucleotides match TRBD2. The CDR3 is made up of 18 amino acids. The germline CDR1 and CDR2 sequences are MGHRA and YSYEKL. V lost 4 bases to trimming and J lost 5 bases; unmatched junction nucleotides: 15. This CDR3 reads CASSPRWVAGFGTGELFF. The CDR3 coding sequence is TGCGCCAGCAGCCCGAGGTGGGTAGCGGGATTTGGAACCGGGGAGCTGTTTTTT.

The chain carries TRBV7-5 and TRBJ2-2; the table's TRBD1 call for D was not verified on the DNA. TRBV7-5 represents a pseudogene. This CDR3 is 16 amino acids long. CDR3 protein: CVRSLPTGEDTGELFF. The CDR3 coding sequence is TGTGTCAGAAGCTTACCGACAGGGGAGGACACCGGGGAGCTGTTTTTT.

The chain carries TRBV9 and TRBJ2-3; TRBD1 aligns across 11 bases. Germline lookup yields CDR1 SGDLS and CDR2 YYNGEE. The trim removed 0 bases at V and 6 bases at J, leaving 3 bases unmatched. The CDR3 sequence is 15 residues long. In DNA, the CDR3 is TGTGCCAGCAGCGTAGCCGGGACAGGGGGGGATACGCAGTATTTT. This translates into CASSVAGTGGDTQYF.

The rearrangement joins TRBV2 to TRBJ1-4; TRBD1 agrees at 10 bases. The CDR3 runs to 14 residues. J was trimmed by 8 bases and V by 7 bases; bases with no gene match: 7. Germline V lookup: CDR1 SNHLY, CDR2 FYNNEI. The CDR3 here is CASKPGQGTEKLFF. CDR3 bases: TGTGCCAGCAAACCGGGACAGGGGACAGAAAAACTGTTTTTT.

The chain carries TRBV4-2 and TRBJ2-2; 7 bases match TRBD1. Losses at the gene ends were 5 bases for V and 4 bases for J; bases not matched to a gene: 7. Germline CDR1 and CDR2: LGHNA and YNFKEQ. The CDR3 length is 15 residues. The CDR3 loop is CASSDRVGTTGELFF. The CDR3 region has the DNA TGTGCCAGCAGCGACAGGGTGGGTACCACCGGGGAGCTGTTTTTT.

The chain couples TRBV4-2 to TRBJ1-2, with D unclear. This CDR3 region has 15 residues. In germline, CDR1 is LGHNA, CDR2 YNFKEQ. V was cut by 1 base and J by 7 bases, with 16 bases left in between. The CDR3 is CASSQVAEPRGGYTF. The CDR3 DNA reads as TGTGCCAGCAGCCAAGTTGCGGAGCCTCGGGGTGGCTACACCTTC.

The chain joins TRBV7-8 to TRBJ2-7; 7 bases are a match to TRBD2. Unmatched junction bases numbered 2, after V lost 0 bases and J lost 3 bases. The V gene's germline CDR1 is SGHVS and CDR2 FQNEAQ. This CDR3 spans 14 amino acids. The CDR3 bases are TGTGCCAGCAGCTTAGCGGGGGGGAGCTACGAGCAGTACTTC. Translated, it gives CASSLAGGSYEQYF.

This clone showed up just once. The rearrangement links TRBV19 to TRBJ2-1; possibly TRBD2 for D (5 bases). Germline values: CDR1 LNHDA, CDR2 SQIVND (reference sequence). The V end was cut by 3 bases, the J end by 6 bases, with 15 bases between. The CDR3 covers 15 residues. The CDR3 sequence: CASSIGGSNGNEQFF. The CDR3 DNA sequence: TGTGCCAGTAGTATTGGTGGGAGCAATGGCAATGAGCAGTTCTTC.

The chain couples TRBV4-1 to TRBJ2-5; a possible D gene is TRBD2 (6 bases). Germline lookup yields CDR1 MGHRA and CDR2 YSYEKL. The CDR3 covers 12 residues. V lost 1 base and J 6 bases, leaving 6 bases between the germline ends. CDR3 sequence (DNA): TGCGCCAGCAGCCAAGGCGGGAAGACCCAGTACTTC. Its translation is CASSQGGKTQYF.

The V and J genes are TRBV27 and TRBJ1-1; a weak D match, TRBD1 (5 bases). V lost 3 bases, J lost 3 bases, and 8 bases lay in between. Germline CDR1 reads MNHEY; CDR2 reads SMNVEV (reference sequence). The CDR3 sequence is 13 residues long. The chain's CDR3 is CASSFDRYTEAFF. The CDR3 DNA reads as TGTGCCAGCAGTTTCGACAGATACACTGAAGCTTTCTTT.

J is TRBJ2-7 and V is TRBV14; 7 nucleotides line up with TRBD2. From germline, CDR1 is SGHDN and CDR2 FVKESK. CDR3 length: 19 amino acids. With V trimmed by 4 bases and J by 1 base, 19 bases remained unmatched. The CDR3 DNA reads TGTGCCAGCAGCCCTCCGGACTCCCGAGGGCTAGCGGCTTCCTACGAGCAGTACTTC. Translation: CASSPPDSRGLAASYEQYF.

The genes are TRBV6-5 and TRBJ1-5; the D gene is possibly TRBD1 (5 bases). Germline V gene lookup returns CDR1 MNHEY and CDR2 SVGAGI. V dropped 6 bases and J dropped 2 bases, with 5 bases sitting between them. This CDR3 region has 12 residues. CDR3 coding DNA: TGTGCCAGCAGACAGGGCAATCAGCCCCAGCATTTT. Translated: CASRQGNQPQHF.

This clone was observed a handful of times. The rearrangement joins TRBV28 to TRBJ1-1; 11 nucleotides align to TRBD1. CDR1 is MDHEN and CDR2 is SYDVKM in the germline V gene. This CDR3 spans 15 amino acids. V trimming: 5 bases; J trimming: 7 bases; junction bases outside the gene matches: 9. CDR3 protein: CASSVPGQGGGEAFF. The CDR3 bases are TGTGCCAGCAGTGTTCCGGGACAGGGGGGAGGTGAAGCTTTCTTT.

The V gene is TRBV28, the J gene TRBJ2-7; 10 bases agree with TRBD2. The CDR3 is made up of 17 amino acids. Germline loops: CDR1 MDHEN, CDR2 SYDVKM. Trimming removed 5 bases from V and 1 base from J; junction bases left unmatched: 11. The CDR3 here is CASSPSGLATSSYEQYF. The CDR3 DNA reads TGTGCCAGCAGTCCCTCGGGACTAGCGACATCATCCTACGAGCAGTACTTC.

V gene TRBV7-9 combines with J gene TRBJ2-1, with 10 bases identical to TRBD2. The V gene end was trimmed by 1 base and the J gene end by 4 bases; junction bases not matched to a gene: 7. Germline CDR1 and CDR2: SEHNR and FQNEAQ (reference sequence). There are 17 residues in the CDR3. DNA of the CDR3: TGTGCCAGCAGCTTAGGCCAGCGGGGGGGCAGTTACAATGAGCAGTTCTTC. Translated: CASSLGQRGGSYNEQFF. The whole variable domain, filled in from reference TRBV7-9 and TRBJ2-1, reads DTGVSQNPRHKITKRGQNVTFRCDPISEHNRLYWYRQTLGQGPEFLTYFQNEAQLEKSRLLSDRFSAERPKGSFSTLEIQRTEQGDSAMYLCASSLGQRGGSYNEQFFGPGTRLTVL.

This clone was recorded only once. The gene calls are TRBV9 and TRBJ2-5; 8 nucleotides line up with TRBD1. The junction had 0 bases not matched to a gene; V was cut back by 1 base and J by 1 base. The CDR3 loop spans 14 amino acids. Germline V gene sequence: CDR1 SGDLS, CDR2 YYNGEE. CDR3 sequence: CASSVQGAQETQYF. CDR3 coding DNA: TGTGCCAGCAGCGTACAGGGGGCCCAAGAGACCCAGTACTTC.

The V gene is TRBV30, the J gene TRBJ2-5; 7 positions agree with TRBD2. CDR1 is GTSNPN, CDR2 SVGIG, per germline (reference sequence). The V gene end was trimmed by 2 bases and the J gene end by 3 bases; junction bases not matched to a gene: 9. The CDR3 is made up of 15 amino acids. Written as DNA, the CDR3 is TGTGCCTGGAGTAAACGGACTAGTGGGAAAGAGACCCAGTACTTC. This sequence encodes CAWSKRTSGKETQYF.

V is TRBV5-1 and J is TRBJ2-2, with 8 nucleotides matching TRBD1. CDR1 SGHRS and CDR2 YFSETQ come from the germline V gene. This CDR3 is built from 16 residues. Trimming at V came to 1 base and at J to 6 bases, leaving 8 bases not matched to a gene. This CDR3 reads CASSLKLQGGSGELFF. CDR3 DNA: TGCGCCAGCAGCTTGAAGCTACAGGGGGGATCCGGGGAGCTGTTTTTT.

The V call is TRBV10-1, the J call TRBJ2-7; 8 bases are a match to TRBD2. Germline V gene lookup returns CDR1 WNHNN and CDR2 SYGVQD (reference sequence). Trimming removed 3 bases from V and 0 bases from J; junction bases left unmatched: 4. The CDR3 spans 15 residues. CDR3 DNA: TGCGCCAGCAGTGAACTAGCGGCGATCTCCTACGAGCAGTACTTC. Translated: CASSELAAISYEQYF.

The chain links TRBV27 to TRBJ1-2; the D is unclear. Germline V lookup: CDR1 MNHEY, CDR2 SMNVEV (reference sequence). The CDR3 is 13 residues long. V shed 1 base and J shed 7 bases, with 10 bases lying between them. The CDR3 DNA reads as TGTGCCAGCAGTTTATTCGGTATTGGTGGCTACACCTTC. Protein product: CASSLFGIGGYTF.

The chain recombines TRBV5-1 with TRBJ1-3, with D maybe TRBD1 (5 bases). This CDR3 comprises 16 residues. Looked up from germline, CDR1 is SGHRS and CDR2 is YFSETQ. The V end lost 0 bases, the J end lost 7 bases, and 17 bases lay between the germline ends. CDR3 sequence: CASSLDPGWGRNTIYF. The CDR3 bases are TGCGCCAGCAGCTTGGACCCGGGTTGGGGCCGGAACACCATATATTTT.